A single sample gave rise to the 2 T cell receptor beta chains below, sequenced in a study of technical replicates of blood from a handful of donors. Only in-frame clones appear in the TCRdb table, and some are missing; sequencing was by immunoSEQ multiplex PCR. Of more than 65,000 clones in the sample, 85% to 95% are singletons; the top ten hold about 0.41%. Sequenced material: T cells isolated from PBMCs. The receptors shown here come from a human donor in good health.

V is TRBV28 and J is TRBJ1-5; no reliable D call. This CDR3 comprises 16 residues. CDR1 is MDHEN, CDR2 SYDVKM, per germline. Trimming removed 4 bases from V and 0 bases from J, with 13 bases in between. The DNA for the CDR3 is TGTGCCAGCAGTTCTGGGTGGGAGGGTAGCAATCAGCCCCAGCATTTT. Translation: CASSSGWEGSNQPQHF. The whole variable domain, remainder taken from reference TRBV28 and TRBJ1-5, is DVKVTQSSRYLVKRTGEKVFLECVQDMDHENMFWYRQDPGLGLRLIYFSYDVKMKEKGDIPEGYSVSREKKERFSLILESASTNQTSMYLCASSSGWEGSNQPQHFGDGTRLSIL.

This rearrangement joins TRBV7-9 to TRBJ2-1; D may be TRBD2 (6 bases). The CDR3 length is 16 residues. Germline lookup yields CDR1 SEHNR and CDR2 FQNEAQ (reference sequence). Trimming cost V 4 bases and J 7 bases, with 20 bases left between them. Here the CDR3 DNA reads TGTGCCAGCAGCTCACAATTACCGGGACTCAAGAATGAGCAGTTCTTC. This sequence encodes CASSSQLPGLKNEQFF.